This TCR beta chain comes out of a study of T cells after yellow fever vaccination. TCRdb reprocessed the 5' RACE reads with MiXCR, giving one entry per CDR3 protein. This table has a few hundred thousand distinct CDR3 sequences, around 8.6% appearing once. The V segment lost 5 bases and the J segment 1 base; nucleotides outside the gene matches: 11. This CDR3 has 17 residues. CDR1 and CDR2 (germline): SGHTA, FQGTGA. The source is a young man who received the YFV17D yellow fever vaccine. The specimen was CD4+ T cells sorted from PBMCs, collected 5 days after the yellow fever booster vaccination. The genes are TRBV7-3 and TRBJ1-1, with 9 nucleotides matching TRBD1. CDR3 nucleotides: TGTGCCAGCAGCCCTCGAGGAGGGACAGGGCGGAACACTGAAGCTTTCTTT. Translated, it gives CASSPRGGTGRNTEAFF.